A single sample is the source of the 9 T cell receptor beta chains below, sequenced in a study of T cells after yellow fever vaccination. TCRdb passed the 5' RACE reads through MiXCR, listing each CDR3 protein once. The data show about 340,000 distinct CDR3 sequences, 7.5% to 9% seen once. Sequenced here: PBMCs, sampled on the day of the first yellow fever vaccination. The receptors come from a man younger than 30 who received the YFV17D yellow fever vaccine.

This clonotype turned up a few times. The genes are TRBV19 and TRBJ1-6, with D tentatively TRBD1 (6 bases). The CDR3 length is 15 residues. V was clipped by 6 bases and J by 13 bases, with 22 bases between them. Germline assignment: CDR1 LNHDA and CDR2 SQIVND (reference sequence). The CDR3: CASRFMGTQEVPLHF. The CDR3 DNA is TGTGCCAGTAGGTTTATGGGGACACAGGAGGTGCCCCTCCACTTT. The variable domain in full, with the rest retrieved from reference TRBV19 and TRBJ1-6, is DGGITQSPKYLFRKEGQNVTLSCEQNLNHDAMYWYRQDPGQGLRLIYYSQIVNDFQKGDIAEGYSVSREKKESFPLTVTSAQKNPTAFYLCASRFMGTQEVPLHFGNGTRLTVT.

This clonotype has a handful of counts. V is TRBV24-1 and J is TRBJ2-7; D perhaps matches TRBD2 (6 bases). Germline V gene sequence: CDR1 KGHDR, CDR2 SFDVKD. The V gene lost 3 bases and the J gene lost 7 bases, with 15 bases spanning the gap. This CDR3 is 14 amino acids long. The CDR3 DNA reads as TGTGCCACCAGTGATCCGGGAGACTATTGGGAGCAGTACGTC. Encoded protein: CATSDPGDYWEQYV.

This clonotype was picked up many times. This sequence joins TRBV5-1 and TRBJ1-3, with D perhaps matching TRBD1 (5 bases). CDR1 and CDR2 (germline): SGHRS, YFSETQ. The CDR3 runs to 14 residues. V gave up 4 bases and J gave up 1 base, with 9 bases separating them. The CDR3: CASSPGGSGNTIYF. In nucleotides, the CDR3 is TGCGCCAGCAGCCCGGGGGGATCTGGAAACACCATATATTTT.

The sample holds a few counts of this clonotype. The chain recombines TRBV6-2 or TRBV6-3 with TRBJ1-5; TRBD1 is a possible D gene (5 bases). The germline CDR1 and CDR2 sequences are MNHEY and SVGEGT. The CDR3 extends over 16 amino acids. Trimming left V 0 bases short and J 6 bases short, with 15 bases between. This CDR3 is CASSYSSLGAGQPQHF. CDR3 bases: TGTGCCAGCAGTTACTCGAGTCTAGGGGCAGGTCAGCCCCAGCATTTT.

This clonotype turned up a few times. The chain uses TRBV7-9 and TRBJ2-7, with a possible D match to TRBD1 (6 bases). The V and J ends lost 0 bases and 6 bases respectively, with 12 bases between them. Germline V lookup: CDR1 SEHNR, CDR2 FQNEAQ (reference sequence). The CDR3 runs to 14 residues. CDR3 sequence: CASSLARGTSEQYF. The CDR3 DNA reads TGTGCCAGCAGCTTAGCCAGGGGCACGAGCGAGCAGTACTTC. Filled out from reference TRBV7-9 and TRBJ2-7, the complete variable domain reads DTGVSQNPRHKITKRGQNVTFRCDPISEHNRLYWYRQTLGQGPEFLTYFQNEAQLEKSRLLSDRFSAERPKGSFSTLEIQRTEQGDSAMYLCASSLARGTSEQYFGPGTRLTVT.

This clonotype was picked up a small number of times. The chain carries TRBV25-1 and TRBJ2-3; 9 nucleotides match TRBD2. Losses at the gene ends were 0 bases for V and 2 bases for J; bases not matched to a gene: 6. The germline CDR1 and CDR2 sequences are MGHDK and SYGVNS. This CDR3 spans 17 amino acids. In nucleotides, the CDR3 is TGTGCCAGCAGTGAATACCCTCTAGCGGGGTACACAGATACGCAGTATTTT. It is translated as CASSEYPLAGYTDTQYF.

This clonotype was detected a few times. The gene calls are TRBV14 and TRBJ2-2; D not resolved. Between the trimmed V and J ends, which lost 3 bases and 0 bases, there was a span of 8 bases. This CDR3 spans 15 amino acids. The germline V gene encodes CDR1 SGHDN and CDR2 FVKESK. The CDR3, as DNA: TGTGCCAGCAGCCAGGCCGGGTCGAACACCGGGGAGCTGTTTTTT. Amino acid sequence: CASSQAGSNTGELFF.

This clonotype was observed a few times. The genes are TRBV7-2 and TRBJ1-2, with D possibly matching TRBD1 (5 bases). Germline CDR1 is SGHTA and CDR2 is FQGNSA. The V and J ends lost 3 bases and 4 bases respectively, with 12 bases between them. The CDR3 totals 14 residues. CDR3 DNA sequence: TGTGCCAGCAGCTTGGGGCCTGGATCCTATGGCTACACCTTC. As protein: CASSLGPGSYGYTF.

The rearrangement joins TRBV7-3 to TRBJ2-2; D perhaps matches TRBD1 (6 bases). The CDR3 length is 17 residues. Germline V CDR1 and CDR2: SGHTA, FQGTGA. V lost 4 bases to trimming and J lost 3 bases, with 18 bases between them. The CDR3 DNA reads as TGTGCCAGCAGCTCGCACACCCCCAGGGGAGACACCGGGGAGCTGTTTTTT. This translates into CASSSHTPRGDTGELFF.